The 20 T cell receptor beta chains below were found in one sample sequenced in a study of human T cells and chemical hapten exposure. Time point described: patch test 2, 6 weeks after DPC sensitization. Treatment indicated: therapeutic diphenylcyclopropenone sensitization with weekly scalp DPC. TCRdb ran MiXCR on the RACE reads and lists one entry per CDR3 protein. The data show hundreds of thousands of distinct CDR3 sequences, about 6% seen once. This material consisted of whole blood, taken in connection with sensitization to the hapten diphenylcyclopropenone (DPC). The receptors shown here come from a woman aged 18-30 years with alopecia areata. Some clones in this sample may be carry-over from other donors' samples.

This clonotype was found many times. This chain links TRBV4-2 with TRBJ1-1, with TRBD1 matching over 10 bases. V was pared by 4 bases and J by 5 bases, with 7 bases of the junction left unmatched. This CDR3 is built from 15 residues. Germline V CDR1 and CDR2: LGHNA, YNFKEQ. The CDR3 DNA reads TGTGCCAGCAGCCGCGGACAGGGGGAATGGACTGAAGCTTTCTTT. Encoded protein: CASSRGQGEWTEAFF.

The CDR3 spells CASSSSRLAGVETQYF. The CDR3 nucleotides are TGTGCCAGCAGTTCCTCTAGACTAGCGGGGGTAGAGACCCAGTACTTC. The chain employs TRBV27 and TRBJ2-5; 12 bases are a match to TRBD2. Germline CDR1 MNHEY, CDR2 SMNVEV (reference sequence). The CDR3 sequence is 16 residues long. J gave up 4 bases and V 4 bases, and 7 bases lay outside the gene matches.

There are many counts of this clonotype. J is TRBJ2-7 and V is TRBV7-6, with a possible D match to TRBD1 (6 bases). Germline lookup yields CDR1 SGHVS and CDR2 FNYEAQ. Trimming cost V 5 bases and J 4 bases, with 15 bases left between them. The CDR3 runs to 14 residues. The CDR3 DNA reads TGTGCCAGCAGCGACACGCTTCAGGGGTACGAGCAGTACTTC. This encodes CASSDTLQGYEQYF. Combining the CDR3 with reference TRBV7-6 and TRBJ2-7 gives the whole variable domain GAGVSQSPRYKVTKRGQDVALRCDPISGHVSLYWYRQALGQGPEFLTYFNYEAQQDKSGLPNDRFSAERPEGSISTLTIQRTEQRDSAMYRCASSDTLQGYEQYFGPGTRLTVT.

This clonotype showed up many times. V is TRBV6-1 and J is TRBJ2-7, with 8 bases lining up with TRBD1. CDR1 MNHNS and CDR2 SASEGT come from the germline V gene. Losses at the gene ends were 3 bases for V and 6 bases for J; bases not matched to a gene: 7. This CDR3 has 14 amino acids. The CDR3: CASSDTTGVGEQYF. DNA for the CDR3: TGTGCCAGCAGTGATACGACAGGGGTTGGCGAGCAGTACTTC.

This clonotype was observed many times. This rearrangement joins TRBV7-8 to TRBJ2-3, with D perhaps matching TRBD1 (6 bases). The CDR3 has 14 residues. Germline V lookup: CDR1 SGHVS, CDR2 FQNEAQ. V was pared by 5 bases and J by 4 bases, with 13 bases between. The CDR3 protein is CASSALRTADTQYF. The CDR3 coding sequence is TGTGCCAGCAGCGCCCTGAGGACAGCAGATACGCAGTATTTT.

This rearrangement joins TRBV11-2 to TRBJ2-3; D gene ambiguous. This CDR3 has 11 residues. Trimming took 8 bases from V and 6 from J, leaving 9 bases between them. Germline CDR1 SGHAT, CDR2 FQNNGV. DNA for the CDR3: TGTGCCAGCGCTCTTGGGGATACGCAGTATTTT. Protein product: CASALGDTQYF. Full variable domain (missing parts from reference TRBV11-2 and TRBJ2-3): EAGVAQSPRYKIIEKRQSVAFWCNPISGHATLYWYQQILGQGPKLLIQFQNNGVVDDSQLPKDRFSAERLKGVDSTLKIQPAKLEDSAVYLCASALGDTQYFGPGTRLTVL.

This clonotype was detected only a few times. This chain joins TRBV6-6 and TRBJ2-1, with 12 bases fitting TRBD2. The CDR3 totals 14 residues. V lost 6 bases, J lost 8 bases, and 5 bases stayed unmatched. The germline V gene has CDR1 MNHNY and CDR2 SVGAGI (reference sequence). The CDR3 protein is CASSPSGGADEQFF. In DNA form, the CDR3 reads TGTGCCAGCAGCCCTAGCGGGGGGGCTGATGAGCAGTTCTTC.

CDR3 protein: CASTSVGPIRSAKNIQYF. The CDR3 region has the DNA TGTGCCAGCACCTCCGTAGGACCCATCCGTTCAGCCAAAAACATTCAGTACTTC. The V gene is TRBV6-6, the J gene TRBJ2-4; D remains unclear. CDR1 and CDR2 from the germline V gene are MNHNY and SVGAGI (reference sequence). There are 18 residues in the CDR3. V was pared by 7 bases and J by 0 bases, with 22 bases between.

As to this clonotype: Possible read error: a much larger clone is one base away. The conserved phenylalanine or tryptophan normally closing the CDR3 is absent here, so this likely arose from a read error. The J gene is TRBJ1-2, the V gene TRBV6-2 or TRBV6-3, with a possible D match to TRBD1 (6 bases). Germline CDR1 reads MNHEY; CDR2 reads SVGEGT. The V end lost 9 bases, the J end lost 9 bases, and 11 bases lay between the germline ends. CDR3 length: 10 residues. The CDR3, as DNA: TGTGCCAGTCTCAGGGGTAGCTACACCCTC. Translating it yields CASLRGSYTL.

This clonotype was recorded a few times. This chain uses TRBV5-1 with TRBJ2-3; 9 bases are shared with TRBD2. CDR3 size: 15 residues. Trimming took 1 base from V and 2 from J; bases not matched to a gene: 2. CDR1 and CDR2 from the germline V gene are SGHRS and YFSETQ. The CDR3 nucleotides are TGCGCCAGCAGCTTGCGGACTAGCGCCACAGATACGCAGTATTTT. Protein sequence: CASSLRTSATDTQYF. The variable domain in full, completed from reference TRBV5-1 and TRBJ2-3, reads KAGVTQTPRYLIKTRGQQVTLSCSPISGHRSVSWYQQTPGQGLQFLFEYFSETQRNKGNFPGRFSGRQFSNSRSEMNVSTLELGDSALYLCASSLRTSATDTQYFGPGTRLTVL.

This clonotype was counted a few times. The DNA for the CDR3 is TGTGCCAGCGGGCGGAGGGCCCAAGCCAAAAACATTCAGTACTTC. Encoded protein: CASGRRAQAKNIQYF. This chain joins TRBV6-2 or TRBV6-3 and TRBJ2-4, with D possibly TRBD2 on 6 matching bases. Trimming took off 8 bases at V and 0 bases at J, with 14 bases between the two ends. CDR3 length: 15 residues. The germline gives CDR1 MNHEY, CDR2 SVGEGT.

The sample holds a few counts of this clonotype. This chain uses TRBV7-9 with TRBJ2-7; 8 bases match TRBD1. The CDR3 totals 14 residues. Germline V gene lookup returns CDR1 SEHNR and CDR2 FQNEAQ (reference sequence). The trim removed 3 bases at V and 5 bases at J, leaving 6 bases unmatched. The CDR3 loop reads CASSLSDRVHEQYF. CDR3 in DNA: TGTGCCAGCAGCTTGTCGGACAGGGTCCACGAGCAGTACTTC. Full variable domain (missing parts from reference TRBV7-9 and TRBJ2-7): DTGVSQNPRHKITKRGQNVTFRCDPISEHNRLYWYRQTLGQGPEFLTYFQNEAQLEKSRLLSDRFSAERPKGSFSTLEIQRTEQGDSAMYLCASSLSDRVHEQYFGPGTRLTVT.

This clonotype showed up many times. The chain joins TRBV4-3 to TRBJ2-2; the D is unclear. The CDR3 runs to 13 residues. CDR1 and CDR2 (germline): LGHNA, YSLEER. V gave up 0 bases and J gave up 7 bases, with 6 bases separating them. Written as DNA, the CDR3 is TGCGCCAGCAGCCAAGACCCGATCGGGGAGCTGTTTTTT. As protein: CASSQDPIGELFF.

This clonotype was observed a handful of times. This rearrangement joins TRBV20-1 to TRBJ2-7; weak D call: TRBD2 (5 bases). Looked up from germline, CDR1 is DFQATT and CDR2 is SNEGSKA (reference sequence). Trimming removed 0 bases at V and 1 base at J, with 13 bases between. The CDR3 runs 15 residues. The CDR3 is CSARDTSGSSYEQYF. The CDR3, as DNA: TGCAGTGCTAGAGATACCAGCGGCTCATCCTACGAGCAGTACTTC.

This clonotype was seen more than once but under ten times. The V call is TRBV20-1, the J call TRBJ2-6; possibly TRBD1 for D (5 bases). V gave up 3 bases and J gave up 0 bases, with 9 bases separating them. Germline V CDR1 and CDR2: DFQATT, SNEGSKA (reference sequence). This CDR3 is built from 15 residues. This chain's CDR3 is CSASQGTSGANVLTF. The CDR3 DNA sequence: TGCAGTGCTAGTCAGGGTACCTCTGGGGCCAACGTCCTGACTTTC.

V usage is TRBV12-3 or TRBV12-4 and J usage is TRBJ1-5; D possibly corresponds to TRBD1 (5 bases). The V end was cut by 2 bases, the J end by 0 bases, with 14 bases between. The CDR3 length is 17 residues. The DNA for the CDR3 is TGTGCCAGCAGTTTATCCTGGGGGGGGGATAGCAATCAGCCCCAGCATTTT. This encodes CASSLSWGGDSNQPQHF.

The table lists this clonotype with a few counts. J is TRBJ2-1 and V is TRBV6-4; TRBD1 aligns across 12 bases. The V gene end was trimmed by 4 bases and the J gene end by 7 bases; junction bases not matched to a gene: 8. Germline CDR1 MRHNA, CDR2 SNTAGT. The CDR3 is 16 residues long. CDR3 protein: CASSVSPGQGANEQFF. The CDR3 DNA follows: TGTGCCAGCAGTGTAAGTCCGGGACAGGGGGCTAATGAGCAGTTCTTC.

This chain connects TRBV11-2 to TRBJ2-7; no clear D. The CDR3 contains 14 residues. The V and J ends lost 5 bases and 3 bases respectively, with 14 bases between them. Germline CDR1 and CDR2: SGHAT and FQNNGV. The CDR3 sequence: CASSQRTEIYEQYF. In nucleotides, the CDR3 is TGTGCCAGCAGCCAAAGAACGGAAATCTACGAGCAGTACTTC. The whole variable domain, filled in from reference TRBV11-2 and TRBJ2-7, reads EAGVAQSPRYKIIEKRQSVAFWCNPISGHATLYWYQQILGQGPKLLIQFQNNGVVDDSQLPKDRFSAERLKGVDSTLKIQPAKLEDSAVYLCASSQRTEIYEQYFGPGTRLTVT.

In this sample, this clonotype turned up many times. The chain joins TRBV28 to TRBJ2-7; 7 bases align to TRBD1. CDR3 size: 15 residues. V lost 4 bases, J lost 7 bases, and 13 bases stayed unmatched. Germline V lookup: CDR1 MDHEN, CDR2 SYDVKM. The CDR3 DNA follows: TGTGCCAGCAGTTCCCTAAGACAGGGAACGGGTGAGCAGTACTTC. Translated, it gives CASSSLRQGTGEQYF.

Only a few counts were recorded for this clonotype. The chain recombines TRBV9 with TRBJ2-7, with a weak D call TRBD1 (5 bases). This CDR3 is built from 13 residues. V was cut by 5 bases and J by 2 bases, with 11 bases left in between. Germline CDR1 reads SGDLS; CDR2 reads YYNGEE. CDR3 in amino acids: CASRDISTYEQYF. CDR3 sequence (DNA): TGTGCCAGCAGGGACATTAGTACCTACGAGCAGTACTTC.